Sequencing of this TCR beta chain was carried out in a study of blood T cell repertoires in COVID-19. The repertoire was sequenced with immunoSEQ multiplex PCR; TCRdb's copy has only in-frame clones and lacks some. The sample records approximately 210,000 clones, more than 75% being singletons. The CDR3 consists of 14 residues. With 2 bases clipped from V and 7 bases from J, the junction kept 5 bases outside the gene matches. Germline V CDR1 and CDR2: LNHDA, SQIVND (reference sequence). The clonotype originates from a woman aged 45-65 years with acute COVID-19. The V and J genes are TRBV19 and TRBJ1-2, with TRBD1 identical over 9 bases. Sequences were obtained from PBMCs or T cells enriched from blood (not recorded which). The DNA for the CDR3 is TGTGCCAGTAGTATACCCACAGGGGGCTCTGGCTACACCTTC. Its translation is CASSIPTGGSGYTF.